The 24 T cell receptor beta chains presented below share a single source sample, sequenced in a study of regulatory T cells in long-lasting Graves disease. Sequencing libraries for TCR beta were prepared with iRepertoire HTBI primers and Arm-PCR of CDR3 regions. TCRdb reprocessed the multiplex PCR reads with MiXCR, giving one entry per CDR3 protein. The sample lists under 450,000 distinct CDR3 sequences, around 24% occurring once. Regarding time point: persistent/refractory GD, antithyroid drugs over 5 years with positive TRAb. PBMC RNA served as the TCR library source. This material consisted of peripheral blood mononuclear cells (PBMCs), taken when the disease was refractory, from a patient treated with antithyroid drugs. The receptors stem from a female donor with Graves disease.

Only a few counts were recorded for this clonotype. The rearrangement uses TRBV19 and TRBJ2-5; tentative D call: TRBD1 (5 bases). This CDR3 is built from 14 residues. The V gene's germline CDR1 is LNHDA and CDR2 SQIVND (reference sequence). V was pared by 5 bases and J by 3 bases, with 13 bases between. CDR3 nucleotides: TGTGCCAGTAGTTCCCGGACAACCGAAGAGACCCAGTACTTC. This gives the protein CASSSRTTEETQYF.

Only a few counts were recorded for this clonotype. The chain recombines TRBV6-1 with TRBJ1-1; D remains ambiguous. The CDR3 length is 15 residues. Trimming removed 6 bases from V and 2 bases from J, with 16 bases in between. CDR1 and CDR2 (germline): MNHNS, SASEGT. CDR3 sequence (DNA): TGTGCCAGCAGGTCTACGGATTCCATCAACACTGAAGCTTTCTTT. As protein: CASRSTDSINTEAFF.

Ten or more counts support this clonotype. Relative to the germline gene, one junction end is altered; a read error may explain this. The J gene is TRBJ2-7, the V gene TRBV5-1, with 7 bases aligning to TRBD1. CDR3 length equals 14 residues. The germline V gene has CDR1 SGHRS and CDR2 YFSETQ. This CDR3 reads CASSLRQGTYEQYF. The CDR3 bases are TGTGCCAGCAGTCTAAGACAGGGTACCTACGAGCAGTACTTC.

In its sample, this clonotype was seen once. This may be a read error: a much more frequent sequence differs by one nucleotide. The chain combines TRBV12-3 or TRBV12-4 with TRBJ1-2; 12 nucleotides align to TRBD1. This CDR3 contains 15 residues. V lost 8 bases, J lost 4 bases, and 8 bases stayed unmatched. The DNA of the CDR3 is TGTGCCAGCGGGCCCGGGACAGGGGGCACCTATGGCTACACCTTC. This codes for CASGPGTGGTYGYTF.

V and J are TRBV4-1 and TRBJ2-5; 9 bases line up with TRBD2. CDR1 and CDR2 from the germline V gene are MGHRA and YSYEKL. This CDR3 has 13 amino acids. The ends lost 5 bases at V and 4 bases at J; junction bases unmatched: 2. CDR3 nucleotide sequence: TGCGCCAGCAGCGTGACTAGCGGAGAGACCCAGTACTTC. Translated, it gives CASSVTSGETQYF.

For this clonotype: An end of the junction differs from the germline gene, which may be a read error. The chain combines TRBV5-1 with TRBJ2-3; TRBD2 matches 10 bases. From germline, CDR1 is SGHRS and CDR2 YFSETQ. The CDR3 contains 14 residues. The CDR3 DNA reads TGCGCCACCTCCAGCGGGAGGGCCGGAGATGCGCAGTATTTT. This gives the protein CATSSGRAGDAQYF.

V usage is TRBV7-2 and J usage is TRBJ1-5; no reliable D call. The CDR3 consists of 12 residues. The V gene lost 5 bases and the J gene lost 6 bases, with 8 bases spanning the gap. From germline, CDR1 is SGHTA and CDR2 FQGNSA. The CDR3 DNA sequence: TGTGCCAGCAGCGTTGGGGTTCAGCCCCAGCATTTT. Protein product: CASSVGVQPQHF.

The chain carries TRBV25-1 and TRBJ1-2; 7 nucleotides match TRBD1. The V gene end was trimmed by 7 bases and the J gene end by 7 bases; junction bases not matched to a gene: 6. Germline V gives CDR1 MGHDK, CDR2 SYGVNS. The length of the CDR3 is 12 residues. CDR3 region: CASTTGVSGYTF. CDR3 bases: TGTGCCAGCACCACAGGGGTCTCTGGCTACACCTTC.

This clonotype was observed a handful of times. The chain recombines TRBV27 with TRBJ1-2, with D perhaps TRBD1 (5 bases). The V end lost 0 bases, the J end lost 4 bases, and 9 bases lay between the germline ends. Germline-derived CDR1 and CDR2 are MNHEY and SMNVEV (reference sequence). The CDR3 spans 14 residues. The CDR3 nucleotides read TGTGCCAGCAGTTTATCGGGGGGTGTCTATGGCTACACCTTC. Translation: CASSLSGGVYGYTF.

V and J are TRBV28 and TRBJ1-1; the D gene is possibly TRBD1 (6 bases). The CDR3 is 15 amino acids. The V end lost 1 base, the J end lost 1 base, and 10 bases lay between the germline ends. CDR1 and CDR2 (germline): MDHEN, SYDVKM. The CDR3, as DNA: TGTGCCAGCAGTTTATCAGGGGTCCAGAACACTGAAGCTTTCTTT. As protein: CASSLSGVQNTEAFF.

This clonotype has only a few counts. This chain uses TRBV4-2 with TRBJ2-2; D ambiguous. Germline V gives CDR1 LGHNA, CDR2 YNFKEQ. The CDR3 contains 18 residues. Deletions cut 0 bases from V and 0 bases from J, with 14 bases between. In nucleotides, the CDR3 is TGTGCCAGCAGCCAAGAACACGGTTACCCGTCGAACACCGGGGAGCTGTTTTTT. Translation: CASSQEHGYPSNTGELFF.

In its sample, this clonotype was seen many times. The chain couples TRBV28 to TRBJ1-6, with unresolved D. Germline V gene lookup returns CDR1 MDHEN and CDR2 SYDVKM. V shed 6 bases and J shed 10 bases, with 13 bases lying between them. The length of the CDR3 is 13 residues. The CDR3 spells CASRPNTVSPLHF. CDR3 nucleotide sequence: TGTGCCAGCAGGCCGAACACGGTGTCACCCCTCCACTTT.

This clonotype was observed at least ten times. CDR3 in amino acids: CASSLGRGLETQYF. The CDR3 DNA follows: TGTGCCAGCAGCTTAGGAAGGGGCCTAGAGACCCAGTACTTC. The chain recombines TRBV7-2 with TRBJ2-5; tentative D call: TRBD1 (5 bases). Trimming took 1 base from V and 4 from J, leaving 10 bases between them. CDR3 length: 14 residues. CDR1 SGHTA and CDR2 FQGNSA come from the germline V gene.

This clonotype was counted many times. This rearrangement joins TRBV12-3 or TRBV12-4 to TRBJ1-5, with 7 nucleotides matching TRBD1. Losses at the gene ends were 6 bases for V and 6 bases for J; bases not matched to a gene: 20. The CDR3 runs 18 residues. CDR3 sequence reads: CASSTPGTAGPKSQPQHF. CDR3 sequence (DNA): TGTGCCAGCAGCACACCCGGGACAGCCGGCCCGAAAAGTCAGCCCCAGCATTTT.

The chain links TRBV20-1 to TRBJ2-3; 8 nucleotides line up with TRBD1. Trimming removed 8 bases from V and 3 bases from J; junction bases left unmatched: 7. Germline CDR1 and CDR2: DFQATT and SNEGSKA (reference sequence). This CDR3 region has 13 residues. CDR3 coding DNA: TGCAGTACGACCGGACAGGGAACAGATACGCAGTATTTT. Protein sequence: CSTTGQGTDTQYF.

There are a few counts of this clonotype. The chain combines TRBV5-1 with TRBJ2-7, with TRBD1 identical over 7 bases. The CDR3 sequence is 14 residues long. V was clipped by 4 bases and J by 0 bases; unmatched bases: 4. The germline V gene encodes CDR1 SGHRS and CDR2 YFSETQ. Here the CDR3 DNA reads TGCGCCAGCAGCCGTACAGGGGCCTCCTACGAGCAGTACTTC. This codes for CASSRTGASYEQYF. Full variable domain (rest looked up from reference TRBV5-1 and TRBJ2-7): KAGVTQTPRYLIKTRGQQVTLSCSPISGHRSVSWYQQTPGQGLQFLFEYFSETQRNKGNFPGRFSGRQFSNSRSEMNVSTLELGDSALYLCASSRTGASYEQYFGPGTRLTVT.

The rearrangement uses TRBV28 and TRBJ2-1; 9 nucleotides agree with TRBD2. The CDR3 length is 14 residues. Germline V gene lookup returns CDR1 MDHEN and CDR2 SYDVKM. J gave up 3 bases and V 6 bases, and 3 bases lay outside the gene matches. DNA of the CDR3: TGTGCCAGCAGCCGCGGGGGGGGCTACAATGAGCAGTTCTTC. Translated: CASSRGGGYNEQFF.

This clonotype was counted only a few times. J is TRBJ2-7 and V is TRBV20-1, with 12 nucleotides matching TRBD2. From germline, CDR1 is DFQATT and CDR2 SNEGSKA (reference sequence). The ends lost 4 bases at V and 5 bases at J; junction bases unmatched: 12. This CDR3 is built from 16 residues. CDR3 amino acids: CSATGLAGSSANEQYF. Written as DNA, the CDR3 is TGCAGTGCTACGGGACTAGCGGGCTCCTCCGCCAACGAGCAGTACTTC.

This clonotype has a handful of counts. The chain carries TRBV7-2 and TRBJ2-7; 9 bases agree with TRBD2. The trim removed 5 bases at V and 5 bases at J, leaving 10 bases unmatched. Germline CDR1 SGHTA, CDR2 FQGNSA. This CDR3 is built from 15 residues. The chain's CDR3 is CASSPGGTSFDEQYF. CDR3 bases: TGTGCCAGCAGCCCGGGCGGGACTAGCTTCGACGAGCAGTACTTC.

This clonotype has just a few counts. The chain uses TRBV20-1 and TRBJ1-2; tentative D call: TRBD1 (6 bases). Germline CDR1 and CDR2: DFQATT and SNEGSKA (reference sequence). Between the trimmed V and J ends, which lost 5 bases and 6 bases, there was a span of 16 bases. CDR3 size: 13 residues. CDR3 loop: CSAPGQTEHGYTF. The CDR3, as DNA: TGCAGTGCTCCCGGACAGACCGAACATGGCTACACCTTC.

This clonotype was recorded at least ten times. This sequence joins TRBV20-1 and TRBJ1-6, with D unclear. Germline lookup yields CDR1 DFQATT and CDR2 SNEGSKA (reference sequence). The ends were cut back, 2 bases at V and 8 bases at J, with 4 bases in the middle. This CDR3 contains 11 residues. The CDR3 coding sequence is TGCAGTGCTAGACAGGATTCACCCCTCCACTTT. Translating it yields CSARQDSPLHF.

V is TRBV29-1 and J is TRBJ2-2; 10 nucleotides agree with TRBD2. This CDR3 region has 14 residues. Germline-derived CDR1 and CDR2 are SQVTM and ANQGSEA. Unmatched junction bases numbered 7, after V lost 5 bases and J lost 7 bases. This chain's CDR3 is CSVSGTSVLGELFF. In nucleotides, the CDR3 is TGCAGCGTTTCCGGGACTAGCGTTCTCGGGGAGCTGTTTTTT.

Many counts were recorded for this clonotype. The gene calls are TRBV19 and TRBJ1-5; possibly TRBD1 for D (6 bases). The CDR3 is 15 residues long. The germline V gene has CDR1 LNHDA and CDR2 SQIVND (reference sequence). Trimming took 7 bases from V and 7 from J, leaving 20 bases between them. CDR3 amino acids: CASTPGIIQGQPQHF. The DNA for the CDR3 is TGTGCCAGTACCCCTGGGATAATACAGGGACAGCCCCAGCATTTT. The full variable domain, with the rest looked up from reference TRBV19 and TRBJ1-5, is DGGITQSPKYLFRKEGQNVTLSCEQNLNHDAMYWYRQDPGQGLRLIYYSQIVNDFQKGDIAEGYSVSREKKESFPLTVTSAQKNPTAFYLCASTPGIIQGQPQHFGDGTRLSIL.

This clonotype was seen more than once but under ten times. For the CDR3, the DNA is TGTGCCACCAGCAGAGCGGGTCTCACCGGGGAGCTGTTTTTT. This gives the protein CATSRAGLTGELFF. The rearrangement uses TRBV15 and TRBJ2-2; no definite D call. CDR1 is LNHNV, CDR2 YYDKDF, per germline (reference sequence). Trimming took 1 base from V and 4 from J, leaving 7 bases between them. The CDR3 is made up of 14 amino acids.